This TCR beta chain was recorded in a study of blood T cell repertoires in COVID-19. The CDR3 is made up of 15 amino acids. Trimming at V came to 7 bases and at J to 6 bases, leaving 12 bases not matched to a gene. CDR1 and CDR2 (germline): MNHEY, SVGAGI. Assay used: immunoSEQ multiplex PCR; TCRdb lists only in-frame clones, some missing. The sample has over 400,000 clones, roughly 88% seen once. The chain is built from TRBV6-5 and TRBJ1-5; 7 bases line up with TRBD1. This TCR was sampled from a woman aged 25 to 39 with active or convalescent COVID-19. Sequencing was carried out using peripheral blood. The CDR3: CASTEDRPLGQPQHF. The CDR3, as DNA: TGTGCCAGCACCGAGGACAGGCCACTAGGTCAGCCCCAGCATTTT.